A selection of T cell receptor beta chains follows, all from one sample in a study of OX40 agonist ivuxolimab in advanced cancers. Data came from immunoSEQ multiplex PCR; TCRdb stores just in-frame clones and leaves some out. The data contain about 34,000 clones, 65% to 90% of them singletons. This specimen was CD4+ or CD8+ T cells sorted from blood, taken in a trial of the OX40 agonist ivuxolimab. The receptors stem from an adult with an advanced solid tumor such as melanoma, head and neck, liver or kidney cancer. Both conserved end residues are part of each CDR3. The D gene is left open where the match is weak. Expanded clones are given a class, and other clones once, few, many or no size at all.

clone size: -
CDR3 length: 12
V gene: TRBV5-4
D gene: -
J gene: TRBJ2-1
CDR3 DNA: TGTGCCAGCAGCTTGGCCTCTAATGAGCAGTTCTTC
CDR3 protein: CASSLASNEQFF

clone size: large
CDR3 length: 12
V gene: TRBV5-6
D gene: -
J gene: TRBJ2-3
CDR3 DNA: TGTGCCAGCAGCTTGGCACTAGATACGCAGTATTTT
CDR3 protein: CASSLALDTQYF

clone size: -
CDR3 length: 18
V gene: TRBV15
D gene: TRBD1
J gene: TRBJ2-5
CDR3 DNA: TGTGCCACCAGCAGAGAAGAACCGGGACAGGGATTTGGGGAGACCCAGTACTTC
CDR3 protein: CATSREEPGQGFGETQYF

clone size: -
CDR3 length: 14
V gene: TRBV7-8
D gene: -
J gene: TRBJ1-3
CDR3 DNA: TGTGCCAGCAGCCCAGACAACTCTGGAAACACCATATATTTT
CDR3 protein: CASSPDNSGNTIYF

clone size: -
CDR3 length: 13
V gene: TRBV27
D gene: TRBD1
J gene: TRBJ2-1
CDR3 DNA: TGTGCCAGCACCCCGAGGACAGGGAATGAGCAGTTCTTC
CDR3 protein: CASTPRTGNEQFF

clone size: -
CDR3 length: 12
V gene: TRBV7-9
D gene: -
J gene: TRBJ1-2
CDR3 DNA: TGTGCCAGCAGTTCGCCGATCGGTGGCTACACCTTC
CDR3 protein: CASSSPIGGYTF

clone size: -
CDR3 length: 13
V gene: TRBV6-1
D gene: -
J gene: TRBJ2-2
CDR3 DNA: TGTGCCAGCGCCGGCGCCATCTCCGGGGAGCTGTTTTTT
CDR3 protein: CASAGAISGELFF

clone size: -
CDR3 length: 15
V gene: TRBV28
D gene: TRBD1
J gene: TRBJ2-7
CDR3 DNA: TGTGCCAGCAGTAACCAGGACAGGGGCTACTACGAGCAGTACTTC
CDR3 protein: CASSNQDRGYYEQYF

clone size: -
CDR3 length: 14
V gene: TRBV19
D gene: TRBD2
J gene: TRBJ2-7
CDR3 DNA: TGTGCCAGTAAACAAGGACTAGATTTCTACGAGCAGTACTTC
CDR3 protein: CASKQGLDFYEQYF

clone size: -
CDR3 length: 17
V gene: TRBV27
D gene: TRBD2
J gene: TRBJ2-7
CDR3 DNA: TGTGCCAGCAGGGCGGGACTAGCTTCTCTGAATGTCTACGAGCAGTACTTC
CDR3 protein: CASRAGLASLNVYEQYF

clone size: -
CDR3 length: 17
V gene: TRBV7-2
D gene: TRBD1
J gene: TRBJ2-1
CDR3 DNA: TGTGCCAGCACCGTAAACCCGGGACAGGGTTACAACAATGAGCAGTTCTTC
CDR3 protein: CASTVNPGQGYNNEQFF

clone size: -
CDR3 length: 14
V gene: TRBV5-4
D gene: TRBD1
J gene: TRBJ2-7
CDR3 DNA: TGTGCCAGCAGGCCCGGGACAGGCTCCTACGAGCAGTACTTC
CDR3 protein: CASRPGTGSYEQYF

clone size: -
CDR3 length: 15
V gene: TRBV6-1
D gene: TRBD1
J gene: TRBJ2-2
CDR3 DNA: TGTGCCAGCAGCCCCGGGACAGGGGACACCGGGGAGCTGTTTTTT
CDR3 protein: CASSPGTGDTGELFF

clone size: -
CDR3 length: 15
V gene: TRBV6-4
D gene: TRBD1
J gene: TRBJ1-4
CDR3 DNA: TGTGCCAGCAGTGAGTCCGGGACAGGGTCTGAAAAACTGTTTTTT
CDR3 protein: CASSESGTGSEKLFF

clone size: -
CDR3 length: 13
V gene: TRBV13
D gene: -
J gene: TRBJ2-3
CDR3 DNA: TGTGCCAGCAGCGAGCTAGGAACTGATACGCAGTATTTT
CDR3 protein: CASSELGTDTQYF

clone size: -
CDR3 length: 17
V gene: TRBV19
D gene: TRBD1
J gene: TRBJ1-1
CDR3 DNA: TGTGCCAGTAGTTTCTCTCCGAGGACAGGGGCAGCCACTGAAGCTTTCTTT
CDR3 protein: CASSFSPRTGAATEAFF

clone size: -
CDR3 length: 15
V gene: TRBV10-3
D gene: -
J gene: TRBJ1-5
CDR3 DNA: TGTGCCATCAGTGCGGGACACTCTAGCAATCAGCCCCAGCATTTT
CDR3 protein: CAISAGHSSNQPQHF

clone size: -
CDR3 length: 13
V gene: TRBV7-3
D gene: -
J gene: TRBJ2-7
CDR3 DNA: TGTGCCAGCAGCTTGGGACTCGGCTACGAGCAGTACTTC
CDR3 protein: CASSLGLGYEQYF

clone size: -
CDR3 length: 15
V gene: TRBV19
D gene: -
J gene: TRBJ1-4
CDR3 DNA: TGTGCCAGTAGTCTCTGGACAGAGAGGGATGAAAAACTGTTTTTT
CDR3 protein: CASSLWTERDEKLFF

clone size: -
CDR3 length: 14
V gene: TRBV27
D gene: -
J gene: TRBJ1-2
CDR3 DNA: TGTGCCAGCAGTTTAAGCGGCAACTATTATGGCTACACCTTC
CDR3 protein: CASSLSGNYYGYTF

clone size: -
CDR3 length: 15
V gene: TRBV6-1
D gene: -
J gene: TRBJ1-1
CDR3 DNA: TGTGCCAGCAGTGAGTTCCGGCGGCGGGGCACTGAAGCTTTCTTT
CDR3 protein: CASSEFRRRGTEAFF

clone size: -
CDR3 length: 13
V gene: TRBV10-2
D gene: TRBD1
J gene: TRBJ2-5
CDR3 DNA: TGCGCCAGCAGTGAAGGGGGCCACGAGACCCAGTACTTC
CDR3 protein: CASSEGGHETQYF

clone size: large
CDR3 length: 15
V gene: TRBV6-4
D gene: TRBD2
J gene: TRBJ2-1
CDR3 DNA: TGTGCCAGCAGTGACATAGCGGGGGATACAAATGAGCAGTTCTTC
CDR3 protein: CASSDIAGDTNEQFF

clone size: -
CDR3 length: 14
V gene: TRBV5-5
D gene: -
J gene: TRBJ2-7
CDR3 DNA: TGTGCCAGCAGCCCAGCATGGACCTCCTACGAGCAGTACTTC
CDR3 protein: CASSPAWTSYEQYF

clone size: once
CDR3 length: 15
V gene: TRBV5-6
D gene: TRBD1
J gene: TRBJ1-2
CDR3 DNA: TGTGCCAGCACCATTACCGGGACAGGGGTTTATGGCTACACCTTC
CDR3 protein: CASTITGTGVYGYTF

clone size: -
CDR3 length: 16
V gene: TRBV5-1
D gene: TRBD2
J gene: TRBJ2-5
CDR3 DNA: TGCGCCAGCAGCCCTGGGACTAGCGGGAGGGAAGAGACCCAGTACTTC
CDR3 protein: CASSPGTSGREETQYF

clone size: -
CDR3 length: 17
V gene: TRBV7-2
D gene: -
J gene: TRBJ2-6
CDR3 DNA: TGTGCCAGCAGCTTGACAGGCGTTTTTCGGTCGGCCAACGTCCTGACTTTC
CDR3 protein: CASSLTGVFRSANVLTF

clone size: -
CDR3 length: 14
V gene: TRBV4-1
D gene: -
J gene: TRBJ2-7
CDR3 DNA: TGCGCCAGCAGCCAAGGAATGGGAACCTACGAGCAGTACTTC
CDR3 protein: CASSQGMGTYEQYF

clone size: -
CDR3 length: 14
V gene: TRBV29-1
D gene: TRBD2
J gene: TRBJ2-7
CDR3 DNA: TGCAGCGTAGATGCTAGCGGGGGTTCCTACGAGCAGTACTTC
CDR3 protein: CSVDASGGSYEQYF

clone size: -
CDR3 length: 16
V gene: TRBV5-4
D gene: -
J gene: TRBJ2-4
CDR3 DNA: TGTGCCAGCAGCTTGGGCGGGGACCCACGAGGGGACATTCAGTACTTC
CDR3 protein: CASSLGGDPRGDIQYF

clone size: -
CDR3 length: 16
V gene: TRBV5-6
D gene: TRBD2
J gene: TRBJ2-1
CDR3 DNA: TGTGCCAGCAGCCTAAGCGCGGCGGGGGACTTAGGGGAGCAGTTCTTC
CDR3 protein: CASSLSAAGDLGEQFF

clone size: once
CDR3 length: 14
V gene: TRBV11-2
D gene: TRBD2
J gene: TRBJ2-3
CDR3 DNA: TGTGCCAGCAGTGTAGCGGGGGGAACAGATACGCAGTATTTT
CDR3 protein: CASSVAGGTDTQYF

clone size: few
CDR3 length: 16
V gene: TRBV9
D gene: TRBD1
J gene: TRBJ1-1
CDR3 DNA: TGTGCCAGCAGCGTACTGCCGGGACAGACGAACACTGAAGCTTTCTTT
CDR3 protein: CASSVLPGQTNTEAFF

clone size: few
CDR3 length: 15
V gene: TRBV6-5
D gene: TRBD1
J gene: TRBJ2-7
CDR3 DNA: TGTGCCAGCAGTTACCCCGGGACAGGGGGCGCCGAGCAGTACTTC
CDR3 protein: CASSYPGTGGAEQYF

clone size: -
CDR3 length: 13
V gene: TRBV4-1
D gene: -
J gene: TRBJ1-5
CDR3 DNA: TGCGCCAGCAGCCAACAGGGGAATCAGCCCCAGCATTTT
CDR3 protein: CASSQQGNQPQHF

clone size: -
CDR3 length: 14
V gene: TRBV10-3
D gene: -
J gene: TRBJ2-5
CDR3 DNA: TGTGCCATCAGTGAGTCGGAGGGAGTGGAGACCCAGTACTTC
CDR3 protein: CAISESEGVETQYF

clone size: -
CDR3 length: 14
V gene: TRBV29-1
D gene: TRBD1
J gene: TRBJ1-5
CDR3 DNA: TGCAGCGTCAGGACAGGGGAGCTGGGTCAGCCCCAGCATTTT
CDR3 protein: CSVRTGELGQPQHF

clone size: -
CDR3 length: 12
V gene: TRBV6-5
D gene: -
J gene: TRBJ2-3
CDR3 DNA: TGTGCCAGCAGTTACTCGGGGAATACGCAGTATTTT
CDR3 protein: CASSYSGNTQYF

clone size: -
CDR3 length: 13
V gene: TRBV4-1
D gene: -
J gene: TRBJ2-3
CDR3 DNA: TGCGCCAGCAGCCAAGACATGGAAGATACGCAGTATTTT
CDR3 protein: CASSQDMEDTQYF

clone size: -
CDR3 length: 17
V gene: TRBV11-3
D gene: TRBD1
J gene: TRBJ2-1
CDR3 DNA: TGTGCCAGCAGCCCCTCCCCGGGACAGGGGGTATACAATGAGCAGTTCTTC
CDR3 protein: CASSPSPGQGVYNEQFF

clone size: -
CDR3 length: 11
V gene: TRBV6-1
D gene: -
J gene: TRBJ2-7
CDR3 DNA: TGTGCCAGCAGCGATTGGGGAGAGCAGTACTTC
CDR3 protein: CASSDWGEQYF

clone size: -
CDR3 length: 12
V gene: TRBV6-6
D gene: -
J gene: TRBJ2-1
CDR3 DNA: TGTGCCAGCCACCCGGCGGGAAATGAGCAGTTCTTC
CDR3 protein: CASHPAGNEQFF

clone size: -
CDR3 length: 12
V gene: TRBV2
D gene: -
J gene: TRBJ2-7
CDR3 DNA: TGTGCCAGCACCCTAAAGGACGAGGAGCAGTACTTC
CDR3 protein: CASTLKDEEQYF

clone size: -
CDR3 length: 14
V gene: TRBV7-2
D gene: TRBD1
J gene: TRBJ1-5
CDR3 DNA: TGTGCCAGCAGCGGGGACAGGTTTAATCAGCCCCAGCATTTT
CDR3 protein: CASSGDRFNQPQHF

clone size: -
CDR3 length: 15
V gene: TRBV28
D gene: TRBD2
J gene: TRBJ2-5
CDR3 DNA: TGTGCCAGCAGTTCGAGAGCGGGAGGGCAAGAGACCCAGTACTTC
CDR3 protein: CASSSRAGGQETQYF

clone size: -
CDR3 length: 14
V gene: TRBV6-4
D gene: -
J gene: TRBJ1-1
CDR3 DNA: TGTGCCAGCAGTTACACCGACCAGAACACTGAAGCTTTCTTT
CDR3 protein: CASSYTDQNTEAFF

clone size: once
CDR3 length: 15
V gene: TRBV29-1
D gene: TRBD2
J gene: TRBJ2-1
CDR3 DNA: TGCAGCGTCGATGGGACTAGCGGGGGGGATAATGAGCAGTTCTTC
CDR3 protein: CSVDGTSGGDNEQFF

clone size: -
CDR3 length: 16
V gene: TRBV9
D gene: TRBD1
J gene: TRBJ2-3
CDR3 DNA: TGTGCCAGCAGTCCCGGGACAGGTCTGGGCACAGATACGCAGTATTTT
CDR3 protein: CASSPGTGLGTDTQYF

clone size: -
CDR3 length: 16
V gene: TRBV28
D gene: -
J gene: TRBJ1-5
CDR3 DNA: TGTGCCAGCAGTTCCAACGACCCCCTTGGTAGTCAGCCCCAGCATTTT
CDR3 protein: CASSSNDPLGSQPQHF

clone size: -
CDR3 length: 13
V gene: TRBV11-3
D gene: -
J gene: TRBJ1-1
CDR3 DNA: TGTGCCAGCAGCTCGGGGCATGGCACTGAAGCTTTCTTT
CDR3 protein: CASSSGHGTEAFF

clone size: -
CDR3 length: 15
V gene: TRBV29-1
D gene: TRBD2
J gene: TRBJ2-2
CDR3 DNA: TGCAGCGTTGCAGGTGGGCTAGCGGACACCGGGGAGCTGTTTTTT
CDR3 protein: CSVAGGLADTGELFF

clone size: -
CDR3 length: 16
V gene: TRBV4-3
D gene: TRBD2
J gene: TRBJ2-3
CDR3 DNA: TGCGCCAGCAGCCAGGGGACTAGCGGGGGCACAGATACGCAGTATTTT
CDR3 protein: CASSQGTSGGTDTQYF

clone size: -
CDR3 length: 17
V gene: TRBV21-1
D gene: -
J gene: TRBJ2-5
CDR3 DNA: TGTGCCAGCAGCAAAGCGGTTGGCGGGGGGGGTCAAGAGACCCAGTACTTC
CDR3 protein: CASSKAVGGGGQETQYF

clone size: -
CDR3 length: 13
V gene: TRBV11-2
D gene: -
J gene: TRBJ2-7
CDR3 DNA: TGTGCCAGCAGCCAGCAGGGTTCGCACGAGCAGTACTTC
CDR3 protein: CASSQQGSHEQYF

clone size: -
CDR3 length: 15
V gene: TRBV6-5
D gene: TRBD1
J gene: TRBJ1-5
CDR3 DNA: TGTGCCAGCAGACCCGGGACAGGGCAGAATCAGCCCCAGCATTTT
CDR3 protein: CASRPGTGQNQPQHF

clone size: -
CDR3 length: 16
V gene: TRBV10-3
D gene: -
J gene: TRBJ2-1
CDR3 DNA: TGTGCCATCAGTGGCCCCGCCGATGAGGTGTACAATGAGCAGTTCTTC
CDR3 protein: CAISGPADEVYNEQFF

clone size: -
CDR3 length: 12
V gene: TRBV27
D gene: -
J gene: TRBJ2-1
CDR3 DNA: TGTGCCAGCAGGCACACAGGGAGTGAGCAGTTCTTC
CDR3 protein: CASRHTGSEQFF